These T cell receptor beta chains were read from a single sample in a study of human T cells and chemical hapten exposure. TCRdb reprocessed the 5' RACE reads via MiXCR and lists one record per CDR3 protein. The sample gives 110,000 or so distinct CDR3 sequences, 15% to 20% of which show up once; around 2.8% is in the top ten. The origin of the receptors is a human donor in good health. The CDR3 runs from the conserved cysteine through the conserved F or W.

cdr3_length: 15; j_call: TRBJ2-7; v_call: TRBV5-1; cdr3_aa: CASSSLRQEGSEQYF
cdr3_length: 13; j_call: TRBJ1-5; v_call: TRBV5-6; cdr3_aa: CASSLSGGQPQHF
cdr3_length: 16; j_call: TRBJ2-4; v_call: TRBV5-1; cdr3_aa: CASSRRRQGGLNIQYF
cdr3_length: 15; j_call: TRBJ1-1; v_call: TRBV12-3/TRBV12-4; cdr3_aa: CASSFSSEMNTEAFF
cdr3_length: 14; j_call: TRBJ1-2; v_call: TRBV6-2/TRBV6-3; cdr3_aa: CASSRNFNAYGYTF
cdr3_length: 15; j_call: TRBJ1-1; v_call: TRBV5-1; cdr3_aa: CASSLGAGLNTEAFF
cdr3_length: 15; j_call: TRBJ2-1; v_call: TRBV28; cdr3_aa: CASSSEDLRDNEQFF
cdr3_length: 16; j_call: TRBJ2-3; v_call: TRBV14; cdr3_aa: CASSPGRLISADTQYF
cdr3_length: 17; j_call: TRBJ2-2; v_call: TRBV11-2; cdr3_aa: CASSLDAGVGSAGELFF
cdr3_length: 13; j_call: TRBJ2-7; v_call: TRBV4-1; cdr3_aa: CASSQGGGYEQYF
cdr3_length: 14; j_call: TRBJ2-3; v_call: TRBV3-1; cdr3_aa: CASSRGVSTDTQYF
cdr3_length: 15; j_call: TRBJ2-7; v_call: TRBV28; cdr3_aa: CASRRTSPISYEQYF
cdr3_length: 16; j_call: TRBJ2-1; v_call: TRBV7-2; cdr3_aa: CASSLRGTGVTNEQFF
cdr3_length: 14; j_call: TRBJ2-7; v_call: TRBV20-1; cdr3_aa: CRGGRGEVPYEQYF
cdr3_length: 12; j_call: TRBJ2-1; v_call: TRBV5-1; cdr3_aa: CASSLDIGGQFF
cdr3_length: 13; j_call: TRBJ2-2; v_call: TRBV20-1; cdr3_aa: CSARFGDTGELFF
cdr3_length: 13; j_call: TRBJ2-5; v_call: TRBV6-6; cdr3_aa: CASSYRGWETQYF
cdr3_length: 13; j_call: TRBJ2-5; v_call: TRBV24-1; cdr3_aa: CATSDGRVETQYF
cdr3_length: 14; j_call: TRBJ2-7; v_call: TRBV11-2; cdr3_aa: CASSHQSFGDEQYF
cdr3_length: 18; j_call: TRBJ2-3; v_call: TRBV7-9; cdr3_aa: CASSLDLAGGPDTDTQYF
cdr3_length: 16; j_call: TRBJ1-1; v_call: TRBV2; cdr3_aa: CASRPRGGGRDTEAFF
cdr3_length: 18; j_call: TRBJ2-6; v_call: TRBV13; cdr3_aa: CASSSELAGGSGANVLTF
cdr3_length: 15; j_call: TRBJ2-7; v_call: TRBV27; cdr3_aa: CASSPWTGVVNEQYF
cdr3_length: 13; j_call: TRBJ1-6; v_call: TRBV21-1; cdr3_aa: CARLGGGHSPLHF
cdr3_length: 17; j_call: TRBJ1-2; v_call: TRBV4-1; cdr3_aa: CASSPSADPLTWNGYTF
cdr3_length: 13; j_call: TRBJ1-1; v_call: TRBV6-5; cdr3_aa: CASIQAGGLEAFF
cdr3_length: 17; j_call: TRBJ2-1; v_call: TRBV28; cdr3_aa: CASSFSPGRAGVPSEFF
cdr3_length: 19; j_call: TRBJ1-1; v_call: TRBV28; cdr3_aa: CASRAISGVHQVSDTEAFF
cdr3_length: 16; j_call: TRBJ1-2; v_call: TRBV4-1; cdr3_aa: CASSQDRGRGNYGYTF
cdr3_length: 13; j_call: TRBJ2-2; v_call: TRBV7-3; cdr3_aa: CASREEGAGELFF
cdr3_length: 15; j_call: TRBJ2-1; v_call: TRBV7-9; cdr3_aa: CASSPSTSSYNEQFF
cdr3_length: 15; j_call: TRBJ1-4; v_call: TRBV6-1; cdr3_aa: CATHPLGTGDEKLFF
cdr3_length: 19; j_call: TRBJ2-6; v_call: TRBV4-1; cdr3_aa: CASSQIWNRGPSGANVLTF
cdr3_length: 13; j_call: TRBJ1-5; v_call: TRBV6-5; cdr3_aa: CASRVEATQPQHF
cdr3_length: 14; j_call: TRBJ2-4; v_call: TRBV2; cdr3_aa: CASRATLAKNIQYF
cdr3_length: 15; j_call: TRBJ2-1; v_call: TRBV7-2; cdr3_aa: CASSPTSGSYNEQFF
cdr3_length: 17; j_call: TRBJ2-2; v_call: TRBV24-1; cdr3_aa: CATRGPSTGLNTGELFF
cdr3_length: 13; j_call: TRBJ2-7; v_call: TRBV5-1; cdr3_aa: CASSLSSTPEQYF
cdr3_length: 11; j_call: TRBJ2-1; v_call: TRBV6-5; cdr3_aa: CASTRWNEQFF
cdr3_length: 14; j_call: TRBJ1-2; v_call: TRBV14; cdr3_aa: CASRPMSARGGYTF
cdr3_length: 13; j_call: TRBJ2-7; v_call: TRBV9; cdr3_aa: CASSDFRGREQYF
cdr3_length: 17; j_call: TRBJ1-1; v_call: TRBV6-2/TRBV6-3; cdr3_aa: CASSYHIPGQGSTEAFF
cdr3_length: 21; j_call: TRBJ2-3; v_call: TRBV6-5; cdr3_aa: CASSYTLGGRRGVGLTDTQYF
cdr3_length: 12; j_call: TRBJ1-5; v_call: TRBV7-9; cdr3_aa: CASSGVDQPQHF
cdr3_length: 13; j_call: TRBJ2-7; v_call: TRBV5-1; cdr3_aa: CASSLVLRDEQYF
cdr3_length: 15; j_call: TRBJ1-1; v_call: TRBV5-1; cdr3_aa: CASSFEGVELVEAFF
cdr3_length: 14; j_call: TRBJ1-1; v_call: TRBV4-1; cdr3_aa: CASSPSLVNTEAFF
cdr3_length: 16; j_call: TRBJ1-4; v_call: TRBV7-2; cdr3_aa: CASSLGRAAGSEKLFF
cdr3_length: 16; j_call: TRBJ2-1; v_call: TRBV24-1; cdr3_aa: CATSATSGTRKNEQFF
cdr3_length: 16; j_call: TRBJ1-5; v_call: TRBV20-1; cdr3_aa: CSASDPRGISNQPQHF
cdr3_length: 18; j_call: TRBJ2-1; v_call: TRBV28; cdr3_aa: CASSLHSKGLGSYNEQFF
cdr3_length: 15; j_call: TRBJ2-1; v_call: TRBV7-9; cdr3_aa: CASSPLGLADNEQFF
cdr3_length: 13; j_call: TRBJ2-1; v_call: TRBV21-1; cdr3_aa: CASGGREYNEQFF
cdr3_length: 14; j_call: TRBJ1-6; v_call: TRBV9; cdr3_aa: CASSVEAGQGTLHF
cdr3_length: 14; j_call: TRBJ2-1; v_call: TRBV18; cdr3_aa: CASFAGTGSDEQFF